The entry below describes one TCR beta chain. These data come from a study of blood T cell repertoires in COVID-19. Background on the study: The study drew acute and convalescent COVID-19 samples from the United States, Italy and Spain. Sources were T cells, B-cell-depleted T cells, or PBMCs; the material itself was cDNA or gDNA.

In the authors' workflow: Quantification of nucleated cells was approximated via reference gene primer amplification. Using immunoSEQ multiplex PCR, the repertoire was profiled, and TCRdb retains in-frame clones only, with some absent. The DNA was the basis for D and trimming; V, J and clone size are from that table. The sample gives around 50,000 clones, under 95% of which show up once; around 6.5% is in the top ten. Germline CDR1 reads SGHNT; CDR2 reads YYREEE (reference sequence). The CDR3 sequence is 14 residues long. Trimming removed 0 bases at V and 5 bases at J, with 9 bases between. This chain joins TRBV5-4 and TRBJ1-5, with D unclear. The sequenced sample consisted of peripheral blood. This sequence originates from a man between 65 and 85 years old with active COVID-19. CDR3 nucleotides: TGTGCCAGCAGCTTGGGGTTTAGTGATCAGCCCCAGCATTTT. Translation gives CASSLGFSDQPQHF.